The 2 T cell receptor beta chains below all came from one sample that was sequenced in a study of blood T cell repertoires in COVID-19 (dated by TCRdb to 2018 to 2020). Libraries were prepared through the immunoSEQ multiplex PCR assay. This is the immuneACCESS table as TCRdb keeps it, with only in-frame sequences that have V and J called. A part of the clones is gone; compared with another copy, unresolved V genes explain less than half, and the rest is unexplained. This sample lists around 250,000 clones; over 75% were detected once. The biggest ten clones account for about 9.1% of the sample. Sequenced input: peripheral blood. These receptors originate from a human donor in a cohort sampled during active COVID-19.

The chain is built from TRBV6-5 and TRBJ2-1, with TRBD2 matching 11 bases. The CDR3 covers 15 residues. J was trimmed by 6 bases and V by 2 bases; bases with no gene match: 3. Germline CDR1 and CDR2: MNHEY and SVGAGI. The chain's CDR3 is CASSYPSGRLNEQFF. CDR3 nucleotides: TGTGCCAGCAGTTACCCTAGCGGGAGGCTCAATGAGCAGTTCTTC.

This clone was recorded once. This chain joins TRBV6-5 and TRBJ1-4, with a possible D match to TRBD1 (6 bases). Trimming left V 6 bases short and J 8 bases short, with 16 bases between. Per the germline V gene, CDR1 is MNHEY and CDR2 is SVGAGI. The CDR3 covers 14 residues. CDR3 in amino acids: CASRPNRDDEKLFF. CDR3 bases: TGTGCCAGCAGGCCCAACAGGGACGACGAAAAACTGTTTTTT.